A selection of T cell receptor beta chains follows, all from one sample in a study of prognosis after radiotherapy for stage I lung cancer. TCRdb itself ran the multiplex PCR reads through MiXCR, one entry per CDR3 protein. This table has roughly 30,000 distinct CDR3 sequences, around two fifths appearing once. Sequenced here: PBMCs, sampled before or after stereotactic body radiation therapy (not recorded which). The receptors were gathered from a donor over 45 with non-small cell lung cancer. CDR3s include the opening cysteine and the closing phenylalanine or tryptophan. D genes are given only for firm matches. Only part of the rows carry a size: once, few, many, or a class if the clone is expanded.

j_gene	abundance	d_gene	v_gene	CDR3nt	CDR3aa
TRBJ2-2	medium-sized	NA	TRBV5-1	TGCGCCAGCAGCATGGGACACCAAATGAGCGGGGAGCTGTTTTTT	CASSMGHQMSGELFF
TRBJ1-1	NA	NA	TRBV5-1	TGCGCCAGCAGCCTAGGGTCAGACACTGAAGCTTTCTTT	CASSLGSDTEAFF
TRBJ2-5	few	NA	TRBV7-9	TGTGCCAGCAGTAGCAGGGATTTTCGTTTCTGGGAGACCCAGTACTTC	CASSSRDFRFWETQYF
TRBJ1-4	many	TRBD1	TRBV5-1	TGCGCCAGCAGCGCCGGGACAGGGCTGGAAAAACTGTTTTTT	CASSAGTGLEKLFF
TRBJ2-1	medium-sized	TRBD2	TRBV2	TGTGCCAGCAGTAGGACTAGCGGGACCTACAATGAGCAGTTCTTC	CASSRTSGTYNEQFF
TRBJ2-7	NA	NA	TRBV6-2/TRBV6-3	TGTGCCAGCATTCCGTGGACATCTCCCTACGAGCAGTACTTC	CASIPWTSPYEQYF
TRBJ2-7	many	NA	TRBV5-1	TGCGCCAGCAGCCCAGGGACAGGGACTAGCTCCTACGAGCAGTACTTC	CASSPGTGTSSYEQYF
TRBJ2-2	many	NA	TRBV5-1	TGCGCCAGCAGCTTGGTGCCGGGCGGGGAGCTGTTTTTT	CASSLVPGGELFF
TRBJ2-6	many	TRBD1	TRBV19	TGTGCCAGTAGTGTTACACAGGGGTCTGGGGCCAACGTCCTGACTTTC	CASSVTQGSGANVLTF
TRBJ1-2	NA	NA	TRBV6-1	TGTGCCAGCAGGCGCGAACCACGGGGCCCCTATGGCTACACCTTC	CASRREPRGPYGYTF
TRBJ1-6	NA	NA	TRBV11-2	TGTGCCAGCAGCAGGTCGGGGAATAATTCACCCCTCCACTTT	CASSRSGNNSPLHF
TRBJ1-1	NA	NA	TRBV6-2/TRBV6-3	TGTGCCAGCAGCCGACAGACTGAAGCTTTCTTT	CASSRQTEAFF
TRBJ2-7	NA	TRBD2	TRBV20-1	TGCAGTGCTAGGGGGGAGGGCACCTACGAGCAGTACTTC	CSARGEGTYEQYF
TRBJ2-3	once	TRBD1	TRBV5-1	TGCGCCAGCAGCAGGGACAGGGGGACTCTGGATACGCAGTATTTT	CASSRDRGTLDTQYF
TRBJ2-7	few	TRBD1	TRBV10-3	TGTGCCATCAGTGAAAGACAGGGGTCGTTGCGGGAGCAGTACTTC	CAISERQGSLREQYF
TRBJ2-2	many	TRBD2	TRBV25-1	TGTGCCAGCAACGGCGGGGGGGAGAACACCGGGGAGCTGTTTTTT	CASNGGGENTGELFF
TRBJ2-7	many	TRBD1	TRBV20-1	TGCAGTGCCATTGGGACAGCTACTTCCTACGAGCAGTACTTC	CSAIGTATSYEQYF
TRBJ1-2	once	TRBD1	TRBV24-1	TGTGCCACCAGTGATTCTTGGGACAGTCGCTCCTATGGCTACACCTTC	CATSDSWDSRSYGYTF
TRBJ2-1	NA	NA	TRBV4-2	TGTGCCAGCAGCCAACAGGCCTTTGAGCATTTCTTC	CASSQQAFEHFF
TRBJ2-7	once	NA	TRBV28	TGTGCCAGCATTCCCGCCGGGACGGAGACCTACGAGCGGTACTTC	CASIPAGTETYERYF
TRBJ1-3	many	NA	TRBV4-1	TGCGCCAGCAGCCAAGGAGGACCATACCTGGTTGCCCCCATATATTTT	CASSQGGPYLVAPIYF
TRBJ1-5	many	TRBD1	TRBV30	TGTGCCTGGAGTGGCCAGACAGGGGTAGGGCAGCCCCAGCATTTT	CAWSGQTGVGQPQHF
TRBJ2-7	NA	NA	TRBV6-1	TGTGCCAGCAAAGGGTGGTCCTCCTACGAGCAGTACTTC	CASKGWSSYEQYF
TRBJ1-2	NA	NA	TRBV6-5	TGTGCCAGCAGTTACAGGAGGGTGGGTGGCTACACCTTC	CASSYRRVGGYTF
TRBJ1-1	many	NA	TRBV6-5	TGTGCCAGCAGTTACACCGGCAGGGTGCAGACGGAAGCTTTCTTT	CASSYTGRVQTEAFF
TRBJ1-6	NA	NA	TRBV11-2	TGTGCCAGCAGCCTAACTATGGCTAGTAATTCACCCCTCCACTTT	CASSLTMASNSPLHF
TRBJ2-7	once	NA	TRBV7-8	TGTGCCAGCAGCTACGACCCGCTGCGCGGGTACAACTACGAGCAGTACTTC	CASSYDPLRGYNYEQYF
TRBJ2-3	NA	NA	TRBV12-3/TRBV12-4	TGTGCCTGCGTTAGCGGAGAGGGTGATACGCAGTATTTT	CACVSGEGDTQYF
TRBJ2-5	NA	TRBD2	TRBV3-1	TGTGCCAGCAGCCCACGGTTAGGGTTAGCGGGGGGTCAAGAGACCCAGTACTTC	CASSPRLGLAGGQETQYF
TRBJ2-2	NA	NA	TRBV24-1	TGTGCCACCAGTCATACGAACACCGGGCAGCTGTTTTTT	CATSHTNTGQLFF
TRBJ2-2	medium-sized	NA	TRBV7-2	TGTGCCAGCGGGTCTTTATGGACCGAAACCGGGGAGCTGTTTTTT	CASGSLWTETGELFF
TRBJ1-6	few	NA	TRBV28	TGTGCCAAGGGGGGGGGGGACGACCTCCACTTT	CAKGGGDDLHF
TRBJ1-1	many	NA	TRBV20-1	TGCAGTGCTAGGGGGGGCACTCGGGGAACTGAAGCTTTCTTT	CSARGGTRGTEAFF
TRBJ2-7	many	TRBD2	TRBV7-2	TGTGCCAGCAGCTTAGGCGGGGGGGTCGCCTACGAGCAGTACTTC	CASSLGGGVAYEQYF
TRBJ1-5	many	NA	TRBV9	TGTGCCAGCAGCGTGGGAGGGGGACAGCCCCAGCATTTT	CASSVGGGQPQHF
TRBJ2-2	medium-sized	NA	TRBV7-9	TGTGCCAGCAGCTTCTCGGGGCCCGGGGAGCTGTTTTTT	CASSFSGPGELFF
TRBJ2-5	few	NA	TRBV20-1	TGCAGTGCAGCCTGGCCGGGAAGACAAGAGACCCAGTACTTC	CSAAWPGRQETQYF
TRBJ2-1	many	TRBD2	TRBV27	TGTGCCAGCAGTCCCTCTAGACTAGCGGGGGGGCCTAGCTCCTACAATGAGCAGTTCTTC	CASSPSRLAGGPSSYNEQFF
TRBJ1-4	few	NA	TRBV7-9	TGTGCCAGCAGCTCCGCCGTTGTTAATGAAAAACTGTTTTTT	CASSSAVVNEKLFF
TRBJ1-2	many	TRBD1	TRBV5-1	TGCGCCAGCAGCTACTCGGACAGGGGGGGACCCTATGGCTACACCTTC	CASSYSDRGGPYGYTF
TRBJ1-2	NA	NA	TRBV30	TGTGCCTGGAGTGTACCAGGGTTTTCTTATGGCTACACCTTC	CAWSVPGFSYGYTF
TRBJ2-1	many	NA	TRBV30	TGTGCCTGGAGTGTGGTAGGGATTGAGCAGTTCTTC	CAWSVVGIEQFF
TRBJ2-7	many	NA	TRBV3-1	TGTGCCAGCAGCCAAGGTGGGGGCGATATGTACGAGCAGTACTTC	CASSQGGGDMYEQYF
TRBJ2-3	many	NA	TRBV6-2/TRBV6-3	TGTGCCAGCAGCGACTTGAGGGGGGCCGCAGATACGCAGTATTTT	CASSDLRGAADTQYF
TRBJ2-1	NA	TRBD1	TRBV9	TGTGCCAGCAGCTGTACCGGTACAGGGGACAATGAGCAGTTCTTC	CASSCTGTGDNEQFF
TRBJ2-1	NA	TRBD2	TRBV24-1	TGTGCCACCAGTGTAGGCGGGGGAGGCCGGGATGAGCAGTTCTTC	CATSVGGGGRDEQFF
TRBJ2-1	many	TRBD2	TRBV11-2	TGTGCCAGCAGCCTTACATTGGACGGGAGGTTCGATGAGCAGTTCTTC	CASSLTLDGRFDEQFF
TRBJ1-1	many	NA	TRBV2	TGTGCCAGCACCATTGCGGGGTCCGTGAACACTGAAGCTTTCTTT	CASTIAGSVNTEAFF
TRBJ2-2	NA	NA	TRBV6-4	TGTGCCAGCAGTGGCGGCCATTCCACCGGGGAGCTGTTTTTT	CASSGGHSTGELFF
TRBJ1-2	many	TRBD1	TRBV14	TGTGCCAGCAGTCGCACGAGGGGGCTGCTCTATGGCTACACCTTC	CASSRTRGLLYGYTF
TRBJ2-1	many	TRBD2	TRBV19	TGTGCCAGTAGCCCTAGGACTAGCGGGGGTGGCAATGAGCAGTTCTTC	CASSPRTSGGGNEQFF
TRBJ2-7	many	TRBD2	TRBV20-1	TGCAGTGCTAGAGTCCCAGCGGGAGGGACCTACGAGCAGTACTTC	CSARVPAGGTYEQYF
TRBJ1-2	NA	TRBD1	TRBV6-1	TGTGCCAGCAGCACCAAACGGGGCAGGGGGCTCGGCTACACCTTC	CASSTKRGRGLGYTF
TRBJ2-7	many	NA	TRBV2	TGTGCCAGCAGGTATACGGCCTTCCCCTACGAGCAGTACTTC	CASRYTAFPYEQYF
TRBJ2-7	many	NA	TRBV28	TGTGCCAGCAGTTTAGAAGGTTTCGCCTACGAGCAGTACTTC	CASSLEGFAYEQYF